This T cell receptor (beta chain) was sequenced in a study of response to subunit inactivated influenza vaccine. Whole-study findings and limits: It was the authors' suggestion that each seasonal influenza vaccination recruits few new T cells.

Each CDR3 protein is one row after TCRdb ran MiXCR on the RT-PCR reads. The data contain roughly 710,000 distinct CDR3 sequences, 12% to 15% of them singletons. On this clonotype: Its antigen is not identified.

The specimen comprised PBMCs from blood, sampled about 14 days before vaccination. This clonotype originated in a man aged 50-60 years who received an inactivated influenza vaccine.

CDR3 DNA sequence: TGCAGCGCGACTGGGACCGCAGGGGCTAATGAAAAACTGTTTTTT. It encodes CSATGTAGANEKLFF. V gene TRBV29-1 combines with J gene TRBJ1-4; TRBD1 might be the D (6 bases). Germline V gives CDR1 SQVTM, CDR2 ANQGSEA. V lost 7 bases, J lost 3 bases, and 18 bases lay in between. This CDR3 contains 15 residues.